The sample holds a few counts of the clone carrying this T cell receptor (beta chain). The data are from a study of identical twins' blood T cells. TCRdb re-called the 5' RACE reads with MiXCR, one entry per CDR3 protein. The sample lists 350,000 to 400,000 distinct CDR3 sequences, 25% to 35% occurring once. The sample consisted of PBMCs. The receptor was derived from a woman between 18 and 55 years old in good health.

The CDR3 protein is CSVEARLTNYGYTF. In DNA form, the CDR3 reads TGCAGCGTTGAGGCCCGGCTAACTAACTATGGCTACACCTTC. The rearrangement joins TRBV29-1 to TRBJ1-2; D uncertain. Trimming shortened V by 3 bases and J by 0 bases, and 11 bases separated the two germline ends. This CDR3 region has 14 residues. In germline, CDR1 is SQVTM, CDR2 ANQGSEA. Full variable domain (rest looked up from reference TRBV29-1 and TRBJ1-2): SAVISQKPSRDICQRGTSLTIQCQVDSQVTMMFWYRQQPGQSLTLIATANQGSEATYESGFVIDKFPISRPNLTFSTLTVSNMSPEDSSIYLCSVEARLTNYGYTFGSGTRLTVV.